This T cell receptor (beta chain) was sequenced in a study of radiotherapy plus CTLA-4 blockade in lung cancer listed by TCRdb under 2018. As for the study more broadly: Objective responses occurred in 18% of enrolled patients, and less than 35% achieved disease control. Study-wide findings and limitations: TCR clones derived from tumors expanded in peripheral blood after treatment with radiotherapy and ipilimumab. The strongest predictors of response were reported to be early dynamic shifts in blood T cell clones along with a rise in serum interferon-beta following radiation.

From the cysteine through the phenylalanine, the CDR3 covers 15 amino acids. Only the CDR3 part of the read is kept: 45 bases, read in frame from the first base. Reading the germline V gene gives CDR1 LGHNA and CDR2 YSLEER. Trimming costs V 1 base and J 4 bases, and their ends lie 13 bases apart. Focal radiation therapy combined with CTLA-4 blockade (ipilimumab) was tested in patients with chemo-refractory metastatic non-small-cell lung cancer. The library was obtained by the immunoSEQ multiplex PCR assay. The source is immuneACCESS, and TCRdb retained only in-frame sequences with V and J called. Part of the clones is not carried over; for the studies checked, unresolved V genes explain less than half of this, and the remainder is unexplained. The table for this sample lists 30,000 to 35,000 clones; about 78% of them were counted only once. Roughly 8% of the sample is held by the ten biggest clonotypes.

Concerning this clone: Its antigen is not yet known. Base qualities are not recorded, but no much larger clone differs from it by a single base.

The source material was peripheral blood, sampled from a patient treated with radiotherapy plus ipilimumab. The clonotype comes from a human donor with non-small cell lung cancer who had stable disease on radiotherapy plus ipilimumab. The chain is assembled from TRBV4-3 and TRBJ1-2; perhaps TRBD1 is the D gene, with 5 bases matching. The nucleotide sequence is TGCGCCAGCAGCCAAGGGATCGGGGGTCTCTATGGCTACACCTTC. Translation gives CASSQGIGGLYGYTF.